The 18 T cell receptor beta chains reported below all come from one sample, sequenced in a study of cytomegalovirus exposure and HLA in healthy donors. Primers: 60 Vbeta forward and 13 Jbeta reverse. The data were produced by immunoSEQ multiplex PCR, yet TCRdb's version contains in-frame clones alone and is incomplete. The sample shows 150,000 to 200,000 clones, around 80% of them seen only once. Sequenced input: PBMCs. Every receptor here comes from a male donor in good health and CMV-seropositive.

This chain connects TRBV2 to TRBJ1-2, with 7 positions matching TRBD1. The CDR3 runs to 14 residues. Trimming at V came to 5 bases and at J to 0 bases, leaving 3 bases not matched to a gene. CDR1 SNHLY and CDR2 FYNNEI come from the germline V gene. The CDR3 coding sequence is TGTGCCAGCAGTAGGCAGGGGGCTAACTATGGCTACACCTTC. It is translated as CASSRQGANYGYTF. The full variable domain, with the rest looked up from reference TRBV2 and TRBJ1-2, is EPEVTQTPSHQVTQMGQEVILRCVPISNHLYFYWYRQILGQKVEFLVSFYNNEISEKSEIFDDQFSVERPDGSNFTLKIRSTKLEDSAMYFCASSRQGANYGYTFGSGTRLTVV.

This clone was observed a handful of times. The chain's CDR3 is CASIDVTGRRFEAFF. CDR3 DNA sequence: TGTGCCAGCATCGACGTGACAGGGCGAAGGTTTGAAGCTTTCTTT. This chain uses TRBV7-9 with TRBJ1-1; 7 nucleotides line up with TRBD1. This CDR3 is built from 15 residues. V was clipped by 7 bases and J by 7 bases; unmatched bases: 15. The germline CDR1 and CDR2 sequences are SEHNR and FQNEAQ (reference sequence).

This clone came up a few times. The V gene is TRBV14, the J gene TRBJ1-1, with D possibly TRBD1 on 6 matching bases. The CDR3 totals 14 residues. Germline V lookup: CDR1 SGHDN, CDR2 FVKESK. V lost 1 base and J 4 bases, leaving 10 bases between the germline ends. CDR3 sequence reads: CASSQVRGFTEAFF. The CDR3, as DNA: TGTGCCAGCAGCCAAGTCAGGGGATTCACTGAAGCTTTCTTT.

This chain joins TRBV19 and TRBJ2-3; TRBD2 matches at 11 bases. Trimming removed 6 bases from V and 2 bases from J; junction bases left unmatched: 10. The germline gives CDR1 LNHDA, CDR2 SQIVND (reference sequence). The CDR3 has 17 amino acids. CDR3 protein: CASRSSGTSGPTDTQYF. The CDR3 coding sequence is TGTGCCAGTAGATCCTCCGGGACTAGCGGCCCCACAGATACGCAGTATTTT.

V gene TRBV30 combines with J gene TRBJ2-3; 7 bases are shared with TRBD2. Germline trimming cut 1 base from V and 4 bases from J; bases unmatched to any gene: 8. The germline gives CDR1 GTSNPN, CDR2 SVGIG (reference sequence). This CDR3 comprises 15 residues. The CDR3 loop reads CAWSANSGLADTQYF. In nucleotides, the CDR3 is TGTGCCTGGAGTGCGAATAGCGGGTTGGCAGATACGCAGTATTTT. The complete variable domain, with remaining parts taken from reference TRBV30 and TRBJ2-3, reads SQTIHQWPATLVQPVGSPLSLECTVEGTSNPNLYWYRQAAGRGLQLLFYSVGIGQISSEVPQNLSASRPQDRQFILSSKKLLLSDSGFYLCAWSANSGLADTQYFGPGTRLTVL.

This clone showed up just once. The V and J genes are TRBV10-3 and TRBJ2-1, with 15 bases identical to TRBD2. CDR1 and CDR2 from the germline V gene are ENHRY and SYGVKD. With 7 bases clipped from V and 16 bases from J, the junction kept 8 bases outside the gene matches. There are 13 residues in the CDR3. Written as DNA, the CDR3 is TGTGCCATCACAGGACTAGCGGGAGGGCCCCCTTTCTTC. This codes for CAITGLAGGPPFF.

The rearrangement uses TRBV6-5 and TRBJ1-2; D perhaps matches TRBD1 (5 bases). The CDR3 spans 15 residues. V lost 0 bases, J lost 4 bases, and 12 bases lay in between. Germline values: CDR1 MNHEY, CDR2 SVGAGI. In nucleotides, the CDR3 is TGTGCCAGCAGTTACTCGACTCGGGGGGGCTATGGCTACACCTTC. Translation gives CASSYSTRGGYGYTF.

Here the CDR3 DNA reads TGCGCCAGCAGCTTGGAGGGACAGGTTGCCTATGGCTACACCTTC. This codes for CASSLEGQVAYGYTF. The gene calls are TRBV5-1 and TRBJ1-2, with TRBD1 identical over 8 bases. V shed 0 bases and J 4 bases; nucleotides not matched to a gene: 5. Per germline, CDR1 SGHRS and CDR2 YFSETQ. CDR3 length: 15 amino acids. Supplemented by reference TRBV5-1 and TRBJ1-2, the full variable domain reads KAGVTQTPRYLIKTRGQQVTLSCSPISGHRSVSWYQQTPGQGLQFLFEYFSETQRNKGNFPGRFSGRQFSNSRSEMNVSTLELGDSALYLCASSLEGQVAYGYTFGSGTRLTVV.

The chain uses TRBV4-1 and TRBJ2-1, with D possibly matching TRBD2 (6 bases). Germline CDR1 MGHRA, CDR2 YSYEKL. The CDR3 has 13 residues. V was shortened by 4 bases and J by 6 bases, with 10 bases between the two germline ends. CDR3 loop: CASSPGLFNEQFF. The CDR3 DNA reads TGCGCCAGCAGCCCGGGACTTTTCAATGAGCAGTTCTTC.

This chain joins TRBV6-5 and TRBJ2-7, with 15 bases matching TRBD2. The CDR3 extends over 14 amino acids. V shed 6 bases and J 5 bases; nucleotides not matched to a gene: 2. Looked up from germline, CDR1 is MNHEY and CDR2 is SVGAGI. In DNA, the CDR3 is TGTGCCAGCAGAGGGACTAGCGGGAGGAACGAGCAGTACTTC. The encoded protein is CASRGTSGRNEQYF.

V gene TRBV4-3 combines with J gene TRBJ1-5, with TRBD1 identical over 8 bases. Germline V lookup: CDR1 LGHNA, CDR2 YSLEER. The CDR3 length is 13 residues. V lost 3 bases and J lost 5; bases outside the gene matches: 0. CDR3 in DNA: TGCGCCAGCAGCCAGGACAGGGATCAGCCCCAGCATTTT. The encoded protein is CASSQDRDQPQHF.

The chain employs TRBV6-5 and TRBJ1-2, with D tentatively TRBD1 (6 bases). V was pared by 11 bases and J by 7 bases, with 20 bases between. The germline V gene has CDR1 MNHEY and CDR2 SVGAGI. This CDR3 region has 13 residues. The CDR3 DNA sequence: TGTGCCGCACGCAGGGGAGTGTCGGGTGGCTACACCTTC. As protein: CAARRGVSGGYTF.

J is TRBJ2-7 and V is TRBV5-1; possible D gene TRBD1, 5 bases. Germline loops: CDR1 SGHRS, CDR2 YFSETQ. The CDR3 covers 14 residues. Trimming cost V 3 bases and J 4 bases, with 14 bases left between them. CDR3 loop: CASSSDKSGYEQYF. CDR3 DNA sequence: TGCGCCAGCAGCTCGGACAAATCAGGGTACGAGCAGTACTTC. The variable domain in full, completed from reference TRBV5-1 and TRBJ2-7, reads KAGVTQTPRYLIKTRGQQVTLSCSPISGHRSVSWYQQTPGQGLQFLFEYFSETQRNKGNFPGRFSGRQFSNSRSEMNVSTLELGDSALYLCASSSDKSGYEQYFGPGTRLTVT.

This clone was counted between two and nine times. This chain uses TRBV11-2 with TRBJ1-4; 7 nucleotides match TRBD1. This CDR3 has 14 amino acids. J lost 7 bases, V lost 5 bases, and 7 bases had no gene match. Germline V gene data show CDR1 as SGHAT and CDR2 as FQNNGV. CDR3 in DNA: TGTGCCAGCAGCGTCCGACAGGGTGGTGAAAAACTGTTTTTT. Its protein is CASSVRQGGEKLFF.

This rearrangement joins TRBV9 to TRBJ2-3; 8 bases line up with TRBD2. The V gene's germline CDR1 is SGDLS and CDR2 YYNGEE. The CDR3 contains 15 residues. The V segment lost 4 bases and the J segment 1 base; nucleotides outside the gene matches: 5. The CDR3: CASSRGGFGTDTQYF. CDR3 in DNA: TGTGCCAGCAGCCGGGGGGGGTTTGGCACAGATACGCAGTATTTT.

This clone was counted once. The gene calls are TRBV28 and TRBJ1-3, with D unresolved. CDR1 is MDHEN and CDR2 is SYDVKM in the germline V gene. V gave up 6 bases and J gave up 2 bases, with 11 bases separating them. CDR3 length equals 14 residues. The CDR3 region has the DNA TGTGCCAGCAGGAGAGTTTTTGCTGGAAACACCATATATTTT. It codes for CASRRVFAGNTIYF.

The chain uses TRBV5-4 and TRBJ2-1; D gene ambiguous. The CDR3 spans 12 residues. The V end lost 2 bases, the J end lost 7 bases, and 7 bases lay between the germline ends. Germline lookup yields CDR1 SGHNT and CDR2 YYREEE (reference sequence). In DNA form, the CDR3 reads TGTGCCAGCAGCTTTGAGGTAAATGAGCAGTTCTTC. Amino acid sequence: CASSFEVNEQFF.

This clone showed up just once. The chain uses TRBV7-7 and TRBJ2-7; 12 bases align to TRBD2. Losses at the gene ends were 5 bases for V and 5 bases for J; bases not matched to a gene: 10. The CDR3 is 16 amino acids. The V gene's germline CDR1 is SSHAT and CDR2 FNYEAQ (reference sequence). CDR3 region: CASSLGLAGGLDEQYF. The CDR3 nucleotides read TGTGCCAGCAGCCTGGGGCTAGCGGGGGGGCTCGACGAGCAGTACTTC.